This record covers a single T cell receptor beta chain. Antigen unknown. The Oncomine TCR Beta short-read assay was applied to DNA of cultured CD4+ T cells. Cultures of CD4+ T cells served as the source for extracting genomic DNA. A single record per CDR3 protein comes from TCRdb applying MiXCR to the PCR reads. Of 10,000 to 11,000 distinct CDR3 sequences in the sample, 60% to 70% were seen once. This CDR3 is 17 amino acids long. CDR1 is SGHDN, CDR2 FVKESK, per germline. Trimming took 1 base from V and 0 from J, leaving 12 bases between them. The data were obtained in a study of vaccination and CD4 T cells after COVID-19. Treatment here: 10-day PBMC culture with coronavirus spike peptide pools or control peptides (ViraFEST assay).

The chain joins TRBV14 to TRBJ2-2, with D unclear. This TCR came from a human donor who had recovered from COVID-19. Sequencing input: CD4+ T cells from blood, cultured in vitro. CDR3 sequence: CASSQVVRNSNTGELFF. In DNA form, the CDR3 reads TGTGCCAGCAGCCAAGTTGTGCGAAACTCGAACACCGGGGAGCTGTTTTTT.